The rows below give T cell receptor beta chains drawn from one sample of a study of blood T cell repertoires in COVID-19. Clones were read by immunoSEQ multiplex PCR, and TCRdb kept only the in-frame ones, dropping some. Of roughly 150,000 clones listed, about four fifths are singletons. Input material: peripheral blood. These receptors were taken from a woman at least 80 years old with acute or convalescent COVID-19. CDR3s include the opening cysteine and the closing phenylalanine or tryptophan. D genes are given only for firm matches. Some rows have no size entry. The others give once, few or many, or a class for an expanded clone.

13	-	TRBV24-1	-	TRBJ1-5	CATSDSLVGPQHF	TGTGCCACCAGTGATTCGCTCGTCGGGCCCCAGCATTTT
14	TRBD1	TRBV28	-	TRBJ1-1	CASSLPRDRTEAFF	TGTGCCAGCAGCCTCCCCCGGGACAGAACTGAAGCTTTCTTT
13	TRBD1	TRBV7-3	-	TRBJ1-1	CASSSGTGARTFF	TGTGCCAGCAGCTCGGGGACAGGGGCTAGGACTTTCTTT
13	TRBD1	TRBV5-1	once	TRBJ1-2	CASSLETGWGYTF	TGCGCCAGCAGCTTGGAGACAGGGTGGGGCTACACCTTC
15	-	TRBV10-2	-	TRBJ1-5	CASRGGSYSNQPQHF	TGCGCCAGCAGGGGAGGCAGCTATAGCAATCAGCCCCAGCATTTT
15	-	TRBV5-1	-	TRBJ1-1	CASSKRPAGNTEAFF	TGCGCCAGCAGCAAGCGACCCGCTGGGAACACTGAAGCTTTCTTT
14	TRBD2	TRBV29-1	once	TRBJ2-3	CSVRLAGEADTQYF	TGCAGCGTCCGACTAGCGGGAGAGGCAGATACGCAGTATTTT
15	TRBD2	TRBV5-1	-	TRBJ2-7	CASSWGAGGLDEQYF	TGCGCCAGCAGCTGGGGGGCGGGAGGGCTAGACGAGCAGTACTTC
15	TRBD1	TRBV7-9	-	TRBJ2-7	CASSFYTGQGSEQYF	TGTGCCAGCAGCTTTTATACGGGACAGGGTTCCGAGCAGTACTTC
14	TRBD2	TRBV29-1	-	TRBJ2-1	CSETSGRAHNEQFF	TGCAGCGAAACTAGCGGGAGAGCGCACAATGAGCAGTTCTTC
16	-	TRBV19	-	TRBJ1-3	CASSIGGRGFGNTIYF	TGTGCCAGTAGTATCGGCGGCAGAGGATTTGGAAACACCATATATTTT
14	-	TRBV18	-	TRBJ1-2	CASSPPVQGFGYTF	TGTGCCAGCTCACCACCGGTCCAGGGGTTTGGCTACACCTTC
15	-	TRBV28	-	TRBJ2-2	CASSSRQPGAGELFF	TGTGCCAGCAGTTCCCGACAGCCGGGCGCCGGGGAGCTGTTTTTT
16	-	TRBV28	-	TRBJ1-6	CASSLYPGNSNSPLHF	TGTGCCAGCAGTTTATACCCAGGGAACTCTAATTCACCCCTCCACTTT
15	TRBD1	TRBV19	-	TRBJ1-4	CASSLQGAQDEKLFF	TGTGCCAGTAGTTTGCAGGGGGCGCAGGATGAAAAACTGTTTTTT
14	-	TRBV6-5	-	TRBJ2-1	CASSRTALRDEQFF	TGTGCCAGCAGCCGGACAGCCCTTAGGGATGAGCAGTTCTTC
15	-	TRBV5-1	-	TRBJ1-6	CASSLGTGVESPLHF	TGCGCCAGCAGCTTGGGGACGGGGGTGGAATCACCCCTCCACTTT
13	TRBD2	TRBV5-1	-	TRBJ2-3	CASSRGGADTQYF	TGCGCCAGCAGCCGCGGGGGAGCAGATACGCAGTATTTT
14	-	TRBV18	once	TRBJ2-3	CASSRSGSTDTQYF	TGTGCCAGCTCACGGAGCGGGAGCACAGATACGCAGTATTTT
15	TRBD1	TRBV5-1	-	TRBJ1-4	CASSFAGTDNEKLFF	TGCGCCAGCAGTTTCGCCGGGACAGATAATGAAAAACTGTTTTTT
15	-	TRBV5-1	-	TRBJ1-2	CASSNAGGTDYGYTF	TGCGCCAGCAGCAACGCGGGGGGGACTGACTATGGCTACACCTTC
15	-	TRBV5-6	-	TRBJ1-3	CASSLGANSGNTIYF	TGTGCCAGCAGCTTGGGGGCAAACTCTGGAAACACCATATATTTT
16	TRBD1	TRBV4-1	-	TRBJ1-4	CASRHDRGGTNEKLFF	TGCGCCAGCAGACACGACAGGGGTGGAACTAATGAAAAACTGTTTTTT
18	-	TRBV6-7	-	TRBJ2-6	CASSYSGRGLPGANVLTF	TGTGCCAGCAGTTACTCGGGCAGGGGTCTCCCTGGGGCCAACGTCCTGACTTTC
13	-	TRBV12-3/TRBV12-4	-	TRBJ1-1	CASSLNRWSEAFF	TGTGCCAGCAGTTTGAATCGGTGGTCTGAAGCTTTCTTT
15	-	TRBV23-1	-	TRBJ2-7	CASSPPAVRNNKQYF	TGCGCCAGCAGTCCCCCCGCCGTTCGTAACAACAAGCAGTACTTC
13	-	TRBV5-4	-	TRBJ2-7	CASSSEPSYEQYF	TGTGCCAGCAGCTCGGAGCCATCGTACGAGCAGTACTTC
16	-	TRBV7-2	-	TRBJ2-1	CASSLGPAGSYNEQFF	TGTGCCAGCAGCTTAGGTCCAGCGGGCTCCTACAATGAGCAGTTCTTC
13	-	TRBV5-1	-	TRBJ2-7	CASSLPGNDEQYF	TGCGCCAGCAGCTTGCCAGGGAACGACGAGCAGTACTTC
15	TRBD1	TRBV19	few	TRBJ1-1	CASSPRTGMNTEAFF	TGTGCCAGTAGTCCCAGGACAGGGATGAACACTGAAGCTTTCTTT
17	-	TRBV5-1	-	TRBJ2-5	CASSLSLSPRGQETQYF	TGCGCCAGCAGCCTGAGTTTATCCCCCCGGGGCCAAGAGACCCAGTACTTC